This entry is about one T cell receptor (beta chain). Its antigen is as yet unknown. The data originate from a study of T cell responses to AZD1222 COVID-19 vaccine. About the study: Second-dose intervals near 4 or 12 weeks were combined.

The V end was cut by 6 bases, the J end by 6 bases, with 12 bases between. Germline CDR1 and CDR2: MNHEY and SVGAGI. The CDR3 has 13 residues. Findings of the study overall: CD4 TCRs covered the whole spike, strongest at regions 160-218 and 743-854. There were repertoire samples only from the period after the peak T cell response. Seropositive at baseline were only a handful of AZD1222 recipients.

Measured with immunoSEQ multiplex PCR; TCRdb has only the in-frame clones, and not every one. The sample holds 65,000 to 85,000 clones; about 88% are singletons and the top ten take approximately 10%. The sequences come from peripheral blood, collected on day 0 of AZD1222 vaccination. The rearrangement uses TRBV6-5 and TRBJ2-1, with D perhaps TRBD1 (6 bases). This clonotype was obtained from an adult in good health. The chain's CDR3 is CASRGTTVNEQFF. DNA of the CDR3: TGTGCCAGCAGGGGGACAACCGTCAATGAGCAGTTCTTC.